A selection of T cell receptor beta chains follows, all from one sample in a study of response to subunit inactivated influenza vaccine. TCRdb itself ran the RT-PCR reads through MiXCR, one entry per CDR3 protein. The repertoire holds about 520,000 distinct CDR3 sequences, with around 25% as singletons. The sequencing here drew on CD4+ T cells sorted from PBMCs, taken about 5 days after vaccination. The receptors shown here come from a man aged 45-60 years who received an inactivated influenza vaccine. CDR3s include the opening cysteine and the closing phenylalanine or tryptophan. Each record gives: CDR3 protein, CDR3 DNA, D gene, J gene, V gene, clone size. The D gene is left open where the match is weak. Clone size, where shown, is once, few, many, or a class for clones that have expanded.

CDR3 protein: CAINRQEGDGYTF
CDR3 DNA: TGTGCCATCAATAGACAGGAAGGCGATGGCTACACCTTC
D gene: .
J gene: TRBJ1-2
V gene: TRBV10-3
clone size: .

CDR3 protein: CASRQGGAYNEQFF
CDR3 DNA: TGTGCCAGCAGACAGGGCGGGGCCTACAATGAGCAGTTCTTC
D gene: .
J gene: TRBJ2-1
V gene: TRBV12-3/TRBV12-4
clone size: .

CDR3 protein: CASSSQGLARYNEQFF
CDR3 DNA: TGTGCCAGCAGTTCCCAGGGACTAGCGAGATACAATGAGCAGTTCTTC
D gene: TRBD2
J gene: TRBJ2-1
V gene: TRBV12-3/TRBV12-4
clone size: few

CDR3 protein: CASSPQRAGGRDEQFF
CDR3 DNA: TGTGCCAGCAGTCCCCAGCGAGCGGGAGGGAGGGATGAGCAGTTCTTC
D gene: TRBD2
J gene: TRBJ2-1
V gene: TRBV28
clone size: few

CDR3 protein: CAWTRGGNEKLFF
CDR3 DNA: TGTGCCTGGACCAGGGGCGGGAATGAAAAACTGTTTTTT
D gene: .
J gene: TRBJ1-4
V gene: TRBV30
clone size: few

CDR3 protein: CASSQVADAGGPGGTQYF
CDR3 DNA: TGCGCCAGCAGCCAAGTTGCCGACGCGGGAGGGCCTGGGGGGACCCAGTACTTC
D gene: TRBD2
J gene: TRBJ2-5
V gene: TRBV4-3
clone size: .

CDR3 protein: CASSPGTSDNNEQFF
CDR3 DNA: TGTGCCAGCAGCCCCGGGACTAGCGACAACAATGAGCAGTTCTTC
D gene: TRBD2
J gene: TRBJ2-1
V gene: TRBV7-2
clone size: .

CDR3 protein: CASSLVGTSGNNEQFF
CDR3 DNA: TGTGCCAGCAGCTTAGTGGGGACTAGCGGAAACAATGAGCAGTTCTTC
D gene: TRBD2
J gene: TRBJ2-1
V gene: TRBV7-2
clone size: .

CDR3 protein: CSAARAGWEQYF
CDR3 DNA: TGCAGTGCGGCTAGGGCCGGTTGGGAGCAGTACTTC
D gene: .
J gene: TRBJ2-7
V gene: TRBV20-1
clone size: .

CDR3 protein: CASSSIRSPLHF
CDR3 DNA: TGTGCCAGCAGCTCTATACGTTCACCCCTCCACTTT
D gene: .
J gene: TRBJ1-6
V gene: TRBV7-2
clone size: once

CDR3 protein: CASSYYLSRGQAAGYTF
CDR3 DNA: TGTGCCAGCAGTTACTATCTTTCCAGGGGGCAGGCTGCCGGCTACACCTTC
D gene: TRBD1
J gene: TRBJ1-2
V gene: TRBV6-2/TRBV6-3
clone size: .

CDR3 protein: CASSPPGQGGDEQYF
CDR3 DNA: TGTGCCAGCTCACCGCCGGGACAGGGTGGCGACGAGCAGTACTTC
D gene: TRBD1
J gene: TRBJ2-7
V gene: TRBV18
clone size: .

CDR3 protein: CASSPWTGGNTGELFF
CDR3 DNA: TGTGCCAGCAGTCCCTGGACAGGGGGCAACACCGGGGAGCTGTTTTTT
D gene: TRBD1
J gene: TRBJ2-2
V gene: TRBV27
clone size: .

CDR3 protein: CASKAEGNTEAFF
CDR3 DNA: TGTGCCAGCAAAGCGGAGGGGAACACTGAAGCTTTCTTT
D gene: .
J gene: TRBJ1-1
V gene: TRBV6-1
clone size: few

CDR3 protein: CATAQSGVQETQYF
CDR3 DNA: TGTGCCACCGCGCAATCGGGTGTCCAAGAGACCCAGTACTTC
D gene: .
J gene: TRBJ2-5
V gene: TRBV10-3
clone size: .

CDR3 protein: CASSQDRRSHIQYF
CDR3 DNA: TGCGCCAGCAGCCAAGACCGGAGAAGTCACATTCAGTACTTC
D gene: .
J gene: TRBJ2-4
V gene: TRBV4-3
clone size: few

CDR3 protein: CASNYDGTVVEAFF
CDR3 DNA: TGTGCCAGCAACTACGACGGGACAGTCGTTGAAGCTTTCTTT
D gene: TRBD1
J gene: TRBJ1-1
V gene: TRBV6-1
clone size: .

CDR3 protein: CASSYFESGELFF
CDR3 DNA: TGTGCCAGCAGTTACTTCGAATCCGGGGAGCTGTTTTTT
D gene: .
J gene: TRBJ2-2
V gene: TRBV6-2/TRBV6-3
clone size: many

CDR3 protein: CASRVLAGQNNEQFF
CDR3 DNA: TGTGCCAGCAGAGTACTAGCGGGACAAAACAATGAGCAGTTCTTC
D gene: TRBD2
J gene: TRBJ2-1
V gene: TRBV2
clone size: .

CDR3 protein: CASRPLGGDFGYTF
CDR3 DNA: TGTGCCAGCAGACCCTTGGGAGGGGATTTTGGCTACACCTTC
D gene: .
J gene: TRBJ1-2
V gene: TRBV5-4
clone size: .

CDR3 protein: CASSRGIYEQYF
CDR3 DNA: TGTGCCAGCAGCCGCGGAATCTACGAGCAGTACTTC
D gene: .
J gene: TRBJ2-7
V gene: TRBV28
clone size: .

CDR3 protein: CASKDSGLTEAFF
CDR3 DNA: TGTGCCAGCAAGGACTCAGGGTTGACTGAAGCTTTCTTT
D gene: .
J gene: TRBJ1-1
V gene: TRBV12-3/TRBV12-4
clone size: .

CDR3 protein: CASSLVFRETQYF
CDR3 DNA: TGTGCCAGCAGCTTAGTATTCCGAGAGACCCAGTACTTC
D gene: .
J gene: TRBJ2-5
V gene: TRBV7-2
clone size: .

CDR3 protein: CASSQLGQGRTGELFF
CDR3 DNA: TGTGCCAGCAGCCAACTCGGACAGGGGAGGACCGGGGAGCTGTTTTTT
D gene: TRBD1
J gene: TRBJ2-2
V gene: TRBV3-1
clone size: .

CDR3 protein: CASRPGHAASTDTQYF
CDR3 DNA: TGCGCCAGTAGACCGGGACACGCAGCAAGCACAGATACGCAGTATTTT
D gene: .
J gene: TRBJ2-3
V gene: TRBV5-1
clone size: once

CDR3 protein: CSAPLPTSGRGYEQFF
CDR3 DNA: TGCAGTGCGCCCCTGCCGACTAGCGGGAGAGGGTATGAGCAGTTCTTC
D gene: TRBD2
J gene: TRBJ2-1
V gene: TRBV20-1
clone size: .

CDR3 protein: CASSRHRGGDTEAFF
CDR3 DNA: TGTGCCAGCAGCCGCCACAGGGGAGGAGACACTGAAGCTTTCTTT
D gene: TRBD1
J gene: TRBJ1-1
V gene: TRBV4-2
clone size: few

CDR3 protein: CSATSGTSPGGYTF
CDR3 DNA: TGCAGTGCCACATCCGGAACTTCCCCCGGGGGCTACACCTTC
D gene: .
J gene: TRBJ1-2
V gene: TRBV20-1
clone size: few

CDR3 protein: CSARPFSGGSYNEQFF
CDR3 DNA: TGCAGTGCCCGGCCCTTTAGCGGGGGCTCCTACAATGAGCAGTTCTTC
D gene: TRBD2
J gene: TRBJ2-1
V gene: TRBV20-1
clone size: few

CDR3 protein: CAGRESTYTEAFF
CDR3 DNA: TGTGCCGGTCGTGAATCGACTTACACTGAAGCTTTCTTT
D gene: .
J gene: TRBJ1-1
V gene: TRBV6-1
clone size: few

CDR3 protein: CASSQVTNNNEQFF
CDR3 DNA: TGTGCCAGCAGCCAAGTCACCAATAATAATGAGCAGTTCTTC
D gene: .
J gene: TRBJ2-1
V gene: TRBV4-2
clone size: .

CDR3 protein: CASSPADFWEETQYF
CDR3 DNA: TGTGCCAGCAGCCCGGCGGACTTCTGGGAAGAGACCCAGTACTTC
D gene: .
J gene: TRBJ2-5
V gene: TRBV7-9
clone size: .

CDR3 protein: CCARPRQPAGRGEQFF
CDR3 DNA: TGCTGTGCTCGACCCCGCCAACCAGCGGGAAGGGGTGAGCAGTTCTTC
D gene: TRBD2
J gene: TRBJ2-1
V gene: TRBV20-1
clone size: once

CDR3 protein: CASSPPTRVEQYF
CDR3 DNA: TGTGCCAGCTCACCACCGACAAGGGTCGAGCAGTACTTC
D gene: .
J gene: TRBJ2-7
V gene: TRBV18
clone size: .

CDR3 protein: CASSLGTDRGYEQYF
CDR3 DNA: TGCGCCAGCAGCTTGGGGACCGACAGGGGCTACGAGCAGTACTTC
D gene: TRBD1
J gene: TRBJ2-7
V gene: TRBV5-1
clone size: .

CDR3 protein: CASSPRAGSNSPLHF
CDR3 DNA: TGTGCCAGCAGCCCCAGAGCCGGGAGTAATTCACCCCTCCACTTT
D gene: .
J gene: TRBJ1-6
V gene: TRBV7-9
clone size: few

CDR3 protein: CASSFNRGSETQYF
CDR3 DNA: TGCGCCAGCAGCTTTAACAGGGGTAGCGAGACCCAGTACTTC
D gene: TRBD1
J gene: TRBJ2-5
V gene: TRBV5-1
clone size: once

CDR3 protein: CASSLGTSGRDSYEQYF
CDR3 DNA: TGTGCCAGCAGCTTAGGGACTAGCGGGAGGGACTCCTACGAGCAGTACTTC
D gene: TRBD2
J gene: TRBJ2-7
V gene: TRBV7-2
clone size: few